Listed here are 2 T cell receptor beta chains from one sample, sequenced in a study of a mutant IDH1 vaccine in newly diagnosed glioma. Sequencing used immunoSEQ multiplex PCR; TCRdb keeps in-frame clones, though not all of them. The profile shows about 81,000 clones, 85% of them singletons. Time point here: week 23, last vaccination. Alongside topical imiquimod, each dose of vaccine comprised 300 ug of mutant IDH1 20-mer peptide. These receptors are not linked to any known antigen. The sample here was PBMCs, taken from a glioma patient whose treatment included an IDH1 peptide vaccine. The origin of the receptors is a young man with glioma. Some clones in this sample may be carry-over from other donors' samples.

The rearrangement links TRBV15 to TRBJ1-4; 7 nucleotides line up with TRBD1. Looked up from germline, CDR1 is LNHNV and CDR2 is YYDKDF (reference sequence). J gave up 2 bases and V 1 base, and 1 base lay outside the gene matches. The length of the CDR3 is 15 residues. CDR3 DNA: TGTGCCACCAGCAGAGGGGGACAGACTAATGAAAAACTGTTTTTT. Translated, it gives CATSRGGQTNEKLFF.

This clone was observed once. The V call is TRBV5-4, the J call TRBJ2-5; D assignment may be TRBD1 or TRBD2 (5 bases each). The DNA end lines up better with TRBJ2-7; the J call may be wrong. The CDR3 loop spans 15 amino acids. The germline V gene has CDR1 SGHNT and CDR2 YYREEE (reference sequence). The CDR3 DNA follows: TGTGCCAGCAGCCCGGGGCGAGAGAAGTCCTACGAGCAGTACTTC. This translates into CASSPGREKSYEQYF.